A selection of T cell receptor beta chains follows, all from one sample in a study of immune evolution from preneoplasia to lung adenocarcinoma. Clones were sequenced by immunoSEQ multiplex PCR, and TCRdb holds only the in-frame ones, with some missing. The sample holds several thousand clones, roughly 88% seen once. The source material was FFPE minimally invasive lung adenocarcinoma tissue. These receptors all stem from a person aged 65 to 79 with lung adenocarcinoma. CDR3s include the opening cysteine and the closing phenylalanine or tryptophan. D genes are given only for firm matches. The size field is filled for only some rows; it gives once, few, many or a size class.

d_gene: TRBD1
v_gene: TRBV23-1
abundance: NA
j_gene: TRBJ1-2
CDR3nt: TGCGCCAGCAGGGATGACAGGGGGCTGTTATATGGCTACACCTTC
CDR3aa: CASRDDRGLLYGYTF

d_gene: TRBD1
v_gene: TRBV29-1
abundance: NA
j_gene: TRBJ2-3
CDR3nt: TGCAGCGTTGAAGCACAGGGGACAGATACGCAGTATTTT
CDR3aa: CSVEAQGTDTQYF

d_gene: NA
v_gene: TRBV5-8
abundance: NA
j_gene: TRBJ2-2
CDR3nt: TGTGCCTTTAAACGACGATTCACCGGGGAGCTGTTTTTT
CDR3aa: CAFKRRFTGELFF

d_gene: NA
v_gene: TRBV27
abundance: NA
j_gene: TRBJ1-1
CDR3nt: TGTGCCAGCAGGCCGGACAGCCTGAACACTGAAGCTTTCTTT
CDR3aa: CASRPDSLNTEAFF

d_gene: TRBD1
v_gene: TRBV2
abundance: NA
j_gene: TRBJ1-5
CDR3nt: TGTGCCAGCAGTTCGGACAGGGCCCAGCCCCAGCATTTT
CDR3aa: CASSSDRAQPQHF

d_gene: NA
v_gene: TRBV10-3
abundance: NA
j_gene: TRBJ1-3
CDR3nt: TGTGCCATTAAACCCGGGACCCTCGACACCATATATTTT
CDR3aa: CAIKPGTLDTIYF

d_gene: TRBD2
v_gene: TRBV11-1
abundance: NA
j_gene: TRBJ2-7
CDR3nt: TGTGCCAGCAGCCCCCAGCGGGGGGGAGAGCAGTACTTC
CDR3aa: CASSPQRGGEQYF

d_gene: NA
v_gene: TRBV25-1
abundance: NA
j_gene: TRBJ1-2
CDR3nt: TGTGCCAGCAGTGATCGGGGGGCGTATGGCTACACCTTC
CDR3aa: CASSDRGAYGYTF

d_gene: TRBD2
v_gene: TRBV9
abundance: NA
j_gene: TRBJ2-5
CDR3nt: TGTGCCAGCAGCGTCGGGGGGGCCGAAGAGACCCAGTACTTC
CDR3aa: CASSVGGAEETQYF

d_gene: TRBD2
v_gene: TRBV5-6
abundance: once
j_gene: TRBJ2-2
CDR3nt: TGTGCCAGCAGTAGGGGAGGGCCGAGTAACACCGGGGAGCTGTTTTTT
CDR3aa: CASSRGGPSNTGELFF

d_gene: NA
v_gene: TRBV27
abundance: NA
j_gene: TRBJ1-4
CDR3nt: TGTGCCAGCAGTTCGCGGGACGGTCGTAATGAAAAACTGTTTTTT
CDR3aa: CASSSRDGRNEKLFF

d_gene: TRBD1
v_gene: TRBV18
abundance: NA
j_gene: TRBJ1-1
CDR3nt: TGTGCCAGCTCACCGGGACAGTCGAGAGGTGAAGCTTTCTTT
CDR3aa: CASSPGQSRGEAFF

d_gene: NA
v_gene: TRBV19
abundance: NA
j_gene: TRBJ2-3
CDR3nt: TGTGCCAGTACCACTGGGTTCTCCCGCACAGATACGCAGTATTTT
CDR3aa: CASTTGFSRTDTQYF

d_gene: NA
v_gene: TRBV11-2
abundance: NA
j_gene: TRBJ1-1
CDR3nt: TGTGCCAGCAGCTTGGGGTTGGGGAACACTGAAGCTTTCTTT
CDR3aa: CASSLGLGNTEAFF

d_gene: NA
v_gene: TRBV5-6
abundance: NA
j_gene: TRBJ1-3
CDR3nt: TGTGCCAGCAGCTTGATTTCGTCTGGAAACACCATATATTTT
CDR3aa: CASSLISSGNTIYF

d_gene: NA
v_gene: TRBV6-6
abundance: NA
j_gene: TRBJ1-1
CDR3nt: TGTGCCAGCAGTTACACGGGAGACACTGAAGCTTTCTTT
CDR3aa: CASSYTGDTEAFF

d_gene: NA
v_gene: TRBV25-1
abundance: NA
j_gene: TRBJ1-5
CDR3nt: TGTGCCAGCAGTGAATCGGTTGGGCCCCAGCATTTT
CDR3aa: CASSESVGPQHF

d_gene: NA
v_gene: TRBV2
abundance: NA
j_gene: TRBJ2-7
CDR3nt: TGTGCCAGCAGTGTCGACAGCTCCTACGAGCAGTACTTC
CDR3aa: CASSVDSSYEQYF

d_gene: NA
v_gene: TRBV14
abundance: NA
j_gene: TRBJ2-5
CDR3nt: TGTGCCAGCAGCCAAGACAGACAAGAGACCCAGTACTTC
CDR3aa: CASSQDRQETQYF

d_gene: TRBD1
v_gene: TRBV5-1
abundance: NA
j_gene: TRBJ1-3
CDR3nt: TGCGCCAGCAGCTCGGGACCGGACAGGGCCCGTATTGACACCATATATTTT
CDR3aa: CASSSGPDRARIDTIYF

d_gene: TRBD2
v_gene: TRBV2
abundance: NA
j_gene: TRBJ2-1
CDR3nt: TGTGCCAGCAGGGTTAGCGGGGGGGTTTGGAATGAGCAGTTCTTC
CDR3aa: CASRVSGGVWNEQFF

d_gene: NA
v_gene: TRBV6-1
abundance: NA
j_gene: TRBJ2-5
CDR3nt: TGTGCCAGCAGTGAGCTTACCGGGTCCCAAGAGACCCAGTACTTC
CDR3aa: CASSELTGSQETQYF

d_gene: NA
v_gene: TRBV9
abundance: NA
j_gene: TRBJ1-4
CDR3nt: TGTGCCAGCAGCGTAGGCGGGGTGGATGAAAAACTGTTTTTT
CDR3aa: CASSVGGVDEKLFF

d_gene: NA
v_gene: TRBV5-1
abundance: NA
j_gene: TRBJ1-2
CDR3nt: TGCGCCAGCAGCTCGACAGCTAACTATGGCTACACCTTC
CDR3aa: CASSSTANYGYTF

d_gene: NA
v_gene: TRBV2
abundance: NA
j_gene: TRBJ1-2
CDR3nt: TGTGCCAGCAGTATGGGGTTGATGGACTATGGCTACACCTTC
CDR3aa: CASSMGLMDYGYTF

d_gene: NA
v_gene: TRBV7-9
abundance: once
j_gene: TRBJ1-1
CDR3nt: TGTGCCAGCAGCTTAGTTCCGGGGTTCACTGAAGCTTTCTTT
CDR3aa: CASSLVPGFTEAFF

d_gene: NA
v_gene: TRBV18
abundance: NA
j_gene: TRBJ1-3
CDR3nt: TGTGCCAGCTCACCACGACAGCACGTCTCTGGAAACACCATATATTTT
CDR3aa: CASSPRQHVSGNTIYF

d_gene: NA
v_gene: TRBV13
abundance: NA
j_gene: TRBJ1-2
CDR3nt: TGTGCTTCGGGGGAGGGTAGTAACTATGGCTACACCTTC
CDR3aa: CASGEGSNYGYTF

d_gene: TRBD1
v_gene: TRBV25-1
abundance: NA
j_gene: TRBJ1-5
CDR3nt: TGTGCCAGCAGTGACAGGGGGTATCAGCCCCAGCATTTT
CDR3aa: CASSDRGYQPQHF

d_gene: TRBD1
v_gene: TRBV30
abundance: NA
j_gene: TRBJ1-1
CDR3nt: TGTGCCTCAACGACAGGGTTAACTGAAGCTTTCTTT
CDR3aa: CASTTGLTEAFF

d_gene: TRBD1
v_gene: TRBV29-1
abundance: NA
j_gene: TRBJ1-2
CDR3nt: TGCAGCGTTGGGACAGGGAACTATGGCTACACCTTC
CDR3aa: CSVGTGNYGYTF

d_gene: TRBD1
v_gene: TRBV5-1
abundance: NA
j_gene: TRBJ1-2
CDR3nt: TGCGCCAGCAGCCCGGGACAGGGGGTAGATGGCTACACCTTC
CDR3aa: CASSPGQGVDGYTF